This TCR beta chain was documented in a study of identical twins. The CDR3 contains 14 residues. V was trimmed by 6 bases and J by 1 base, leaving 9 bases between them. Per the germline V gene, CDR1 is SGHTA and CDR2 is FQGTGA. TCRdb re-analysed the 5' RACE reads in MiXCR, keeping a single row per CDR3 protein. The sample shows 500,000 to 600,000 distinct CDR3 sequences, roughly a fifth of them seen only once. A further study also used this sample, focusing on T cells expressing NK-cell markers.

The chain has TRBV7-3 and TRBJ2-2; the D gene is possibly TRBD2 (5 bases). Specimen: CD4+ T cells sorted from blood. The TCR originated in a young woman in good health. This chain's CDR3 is CASRGRGNTGELFF. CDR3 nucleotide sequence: TGTGCCAGCAGAGGGAGAGGGAACACCGGGGAGCTGTTTTTT.